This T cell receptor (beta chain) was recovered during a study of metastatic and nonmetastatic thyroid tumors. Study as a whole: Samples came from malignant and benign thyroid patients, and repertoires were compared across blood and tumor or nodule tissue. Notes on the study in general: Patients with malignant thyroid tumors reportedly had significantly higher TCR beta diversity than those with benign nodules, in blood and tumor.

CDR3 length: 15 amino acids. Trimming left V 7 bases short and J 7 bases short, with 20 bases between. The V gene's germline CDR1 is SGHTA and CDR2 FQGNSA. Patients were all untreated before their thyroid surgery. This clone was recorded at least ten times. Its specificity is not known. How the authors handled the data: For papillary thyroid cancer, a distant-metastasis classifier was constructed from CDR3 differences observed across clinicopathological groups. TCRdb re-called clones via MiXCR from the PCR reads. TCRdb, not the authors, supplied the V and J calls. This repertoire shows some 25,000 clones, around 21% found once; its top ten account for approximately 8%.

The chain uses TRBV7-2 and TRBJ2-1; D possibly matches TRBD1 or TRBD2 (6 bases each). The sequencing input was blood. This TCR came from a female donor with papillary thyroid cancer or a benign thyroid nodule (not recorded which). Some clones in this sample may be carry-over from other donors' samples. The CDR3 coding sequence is TGTGCCAGCACCATACACGGGGGCCTCGGGAATGAGCAGTTCTTC. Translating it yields CASTIHGGLGNEQFF.